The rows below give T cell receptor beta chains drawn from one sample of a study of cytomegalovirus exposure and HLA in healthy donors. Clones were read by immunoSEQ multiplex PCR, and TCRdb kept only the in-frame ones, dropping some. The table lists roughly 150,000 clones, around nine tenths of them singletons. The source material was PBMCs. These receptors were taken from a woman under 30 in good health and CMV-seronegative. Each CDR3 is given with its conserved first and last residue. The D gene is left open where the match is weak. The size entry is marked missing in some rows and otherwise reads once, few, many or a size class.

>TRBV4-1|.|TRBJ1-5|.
TGCGCCAGCAGCCAACTAGGCAGCAATCAGCCCCAGCATTTT
CASSQLGSNQPQHF
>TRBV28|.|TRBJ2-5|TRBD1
TGTGCCAGCAGGGACAGGGTCGTCGAGACCCAGTACTTC
CASRDRVVETQYF
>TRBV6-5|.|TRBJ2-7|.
TGTGCCAGCAGCTGGGGAACAGGTCCCTACGAGCAGTACTTC
CASSWGTGPYEQYF
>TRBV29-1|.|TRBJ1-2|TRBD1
TGCAGCGTTGAAGATAACCTAGAAGGGGGCGATAGTTCCTACACCTTC
CSVEDNLEGGDSSYTF
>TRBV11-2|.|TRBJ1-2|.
TGTGCCAGCACCCCTCTCAAGGGGGTGTATGGCTACACCTTC
CASTPLKGVYGYTF
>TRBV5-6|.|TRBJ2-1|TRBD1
TGTGCCAGCAGCTTCGGGACAGGGTACTACAATGAGCAGTTCTTC
CASSFGTGYYNEQFF
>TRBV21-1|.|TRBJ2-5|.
TGTGCCAGCAGCAATGCGGGACTTATGTACCAAGAGACCCAGTACTTC
CASSNAGLMYQETQYF
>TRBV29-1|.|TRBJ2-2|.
TGCAGCGTTACCCCGGGCCGGGGTATAGGAACCGGGGAGCTGTTTTTT
CSVTPGRGIGTGELFF
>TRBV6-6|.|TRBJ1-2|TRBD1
TGTGCCAGCAGTTACTCAAGGACAGGGGAGTTGGGCTACACCTTC
CASSYSRTGELGYTF
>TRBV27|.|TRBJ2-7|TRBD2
TGTGCCAGCAGTTTACTAGCGGGGTCCACCTACGAGCAGTACTTC
CASSLLAGSTYEQYF
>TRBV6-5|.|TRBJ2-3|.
TGTGCCAGCAGTTTCGCGGGACCCCTAGTGACAGATACGCAGTATTTT
CASSFAGPLVTDTQYF
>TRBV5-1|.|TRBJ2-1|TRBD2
TGCGCCAGCAGCTTGGGAGCGGGGATTCACAATGAGCAGTTCTTC
CASSLGAGIHNEQFF
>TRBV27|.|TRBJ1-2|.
TGTGCCAGCAGCTCCGCGCCGGGGCAGGGGCGGTACACCTTC
CASSSAPGQGRYTF
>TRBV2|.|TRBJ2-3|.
TGTGCCAGCAGTGAGGGATTTGCGGGGGATACGCAGTATTTT
CASSEGFAGDTQYF
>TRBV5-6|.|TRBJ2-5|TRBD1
TGTGCCAGCAGCTTGGCCACAGGGGAAGAGACCCAGTACTTC
CASSLATGEETQYF
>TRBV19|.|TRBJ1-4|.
TGTGCCAGTAGTGGGCATAATGAAAAACTGTTTTTT
CASSGHNEKLFF
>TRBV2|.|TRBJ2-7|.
TGTGCCAGCTGCTTGGAGGATGGTGCCTACGAGCAGTACTTC
CASCLEDGAYEQYF
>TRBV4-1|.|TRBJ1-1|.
TGCGCCAGCAGCCAAGAGGGGGGTAGCACTGAAGCTTTCTTT
CASSQEGGSTEAFF
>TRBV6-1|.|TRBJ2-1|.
TGTGCCAGCAGTGAAAGGAGAGAGCAGTTCTTC
CASSERREQFF
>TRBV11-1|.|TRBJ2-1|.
TGTGCCAGCAGCTTGGGATTAGGCGGGGCTAATGAGCAGTTCTTC
CASSLGLGGANEQFF
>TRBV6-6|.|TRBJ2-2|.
TGTGCCAGCAGTTACCGCGCGGGAAAGAACACCGGGGAGCTGTTTTTT
CASSYRAGKNTGELFF
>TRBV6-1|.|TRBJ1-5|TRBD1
TGTGCCAGCAGTGAACAGGGGGCCGTGGGACAGCCCCAGCATTTT
CASSEQGAVGQPQHF
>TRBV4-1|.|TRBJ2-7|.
TGCGCCAGCAGCCCTATATCACTAGTCCCTTACTACGAGCAGTACTTC
CASSPISLVPYYEQYF
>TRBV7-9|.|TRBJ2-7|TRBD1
TGTGCCAGCAGCTTACAGGGGGCTCTAGACGAGCAGTACTTC
CASSLQGALDEQYF
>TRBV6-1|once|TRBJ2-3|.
TGTGCCAGCAGTGAGGACAGCGAGGCGCAGTATTTT
CASSEDSEAQYF
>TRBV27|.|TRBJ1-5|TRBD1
TGTGCCAGCAGTTCCAGGGGGCAAGGCAATCAGCCCCAGCATTTT
CASSSRGQGNQPQHF
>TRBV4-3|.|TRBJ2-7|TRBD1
TGCGCCAGCAGCCAAGGGGACAGAGACTACGAGCAGTACTTC
CASSQGDRDYEQYF
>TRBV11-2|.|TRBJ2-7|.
TGTGCCAGCAGCCGAGACAGGACATACGAGCAGTACTTC
CASSRDRTYEQYF